This note documents a single T cell receptor beta chain sequence. Its antigen is unknown. The data were obtained in a study of cytotoxic CD8 clonotypes in ibrutinib-treated CLL. The wider study: Partial responders 24, complete 2; some 12 progressed and approximately 15 stayed in remission by median around 71 months. There were, on average, approximately 260,000 productive templates and some 90,000 productive rearrangements per sample. Study-level results: Against age-matched healthy donors, baseline clonality ran higher and tracked circulating CD8+ T-cell counts. Public clonotypes, an uncommon group, contracted or remained stable on treatment.

Data came from immunoSEQ multiplex PCR; TCRdb stores just in-frame clones and leaves some out. The repertoire holds 130,000 or so clones, with around three quarters as singletons. This CDR3 contains 10 residues. CDR1 and CDR2 (germline): MDHEN, SYDVKM. Trimming took off 3 bases at V and 7 bases at J, with 0 bases between the two ends. This specimen consisted of PBMCs, obtained after 12 months of ibrutinib treatment. This receptor was obtained from a human donor with chronic lymphocytic leukemia. The chain joins TRBV28 to TRBJ2-2, with unresolved D. The CDR3 sequence is CASSFGELFF. For the CDR3, the DNA is TGTGCCAGCAGTTTCGGGGAGCTGTTTTTT. The full variable domain, rest sourced from reference TRBV28 and TRBJ2-2, is DVKVTQSSRYLVKRTGEKVFLECVQDMDHENMFWYRQDPGLGLRLIYFSYDVKMKEKGDIPEGYSVSREKKERFSLILESASTNQTSMYLCASSFGELFFGEGSRLTVL.